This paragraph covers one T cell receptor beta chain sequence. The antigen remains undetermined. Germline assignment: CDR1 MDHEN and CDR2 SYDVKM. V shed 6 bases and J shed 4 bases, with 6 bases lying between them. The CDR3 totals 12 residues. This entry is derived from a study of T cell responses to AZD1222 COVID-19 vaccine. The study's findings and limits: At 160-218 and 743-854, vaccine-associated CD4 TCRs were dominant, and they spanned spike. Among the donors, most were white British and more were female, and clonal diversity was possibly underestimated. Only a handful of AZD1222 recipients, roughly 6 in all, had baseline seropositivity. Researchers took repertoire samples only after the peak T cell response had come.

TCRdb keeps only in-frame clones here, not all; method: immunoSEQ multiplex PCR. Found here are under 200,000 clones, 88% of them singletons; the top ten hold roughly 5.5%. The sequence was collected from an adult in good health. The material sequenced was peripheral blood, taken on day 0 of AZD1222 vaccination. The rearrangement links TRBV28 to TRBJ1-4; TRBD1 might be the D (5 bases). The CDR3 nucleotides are TGTGCCAGCAGACAGGATAATGAAAAACTGTTTTTT. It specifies CASRQDNEKLFF.